This is a list of T cell receptor beta chains from one sample in a study of cytomegalovirus exposure and HLA in healthy donors. The method was immunoSEQ multiplex PCR; TCRdb's version includes in-frame clones alone and lacks a portion of them. Of about 160,000 clones in the sample, around 85% are singletons; the top ten hold roughly 6%. The sample taken for sequencing was PBMCs. The receptor source for this set is a woman aged 25 to 39 in good health and CMV-seronegative. The CDR3 runs from the conserved cysteine through the conserved F or W. D genes are given only for firm matches. Expanded clones get a size class; other rows say once, few or many, or leave the size out.

clone_size: NA; d_call: NA; v_call: TRBV27; j_call: TRBJ2-5; cdr3_length: 14; cdr3_aa: CASSLSGFQETQYF; cdr3_nt: TGTGCCAGCAGTTTAAGCGGATTTCAAGAGACCCAGTACTTC
clone_size: NA; d_call: NA; v_call: TRBV28; j_call: TRBJ2-2; cdr3_length: 13; cdr3_aa: CASSFRGAGELFF; cdr3_nt: TGTGCCAGCAGTTTCCGGGGAGCGGGGGAGCTGTTTTTT
clone_size: NA; d_call: TRBD2; v_call: TRBV27; j_call: TRBJ2-1; cdr3_length: 13; cdr3_aa: CASRELATDEQFF; cdr3_nt: TGTGCCAGCAGGGAACTAGCGACTGATGAGCAGTTCTTC
clone_size: NA; d_call: NA; v_call: TRBV5-6; j_call: TRBJ1-3; cdr3_length: 14; cdr3_aa: CASSLDGFGNTIYF; cdr3_nt: TGTGCCAGCAGCTTGGACGGGTTTGGAAACACCATATATTTT
clone_size: NA; d_call: TRBD2; v_call: TRBV29-1; j_call: TRBJ2-1; cdr3_length: 16; cdr3_aa: CSVAIGLAGVGNEQFF; cdr3_nt: TGCAGCGTCGCCATAGGGCTAGCGGGAGTTGGCAATGAGCAGTTCTTC
clone_size: NA; d_call: NA; v_call: TRBV2; j_call: TRBJ1-3; cdr3_length: 13; cdr3_aa: CALGTDSGNTIYF; cdr3_nt: TGTGCCCTTGGGACCGACTCTGGAAACACCATATATTTT
clone_size: once; d_call: NA; v_call: TRBV28; j_call: TRBJ1-5; cdr3_length: 15; cdr3_aa: CAILSTGYSNQPQHF; cdr3_nt: TGTGCCATCCTAAGCACAGGGTATAGCAATCAGCCCCAGCATTTT
clone_size: NA; d_call: NA; v_call: TRBV18; j_call: TRBJ1-2; cdr3_length: 14; cdr3_aa: CASSGSRPNYGYTF; cdr3_nt: TGTGCCAGCTCCGGGAGTCGACCGAACTATGGCTACACCTTC
clone_size: NA; d_call: NA; v_call: TRBV11-2; j_call: TRBJ2-5; cdr3_length: 13; cdr3_aa: CASSSGLQETQYF; cdr3_nt: TGTGCCAGCAGCTCTGGACTCCAAGAGACCCAGTACTTC
clone_size: once; d_call: TRBD2; v_call: TRBV9; j_call: TRBJ2-5; cdr3_length: 15; cdr3_aa: CASSPSGRAQETQYF; cdr3_nt: TGTGCCAGCAGCCCTAGCGGGAGGGCCCAAGAGACCCAGTACTTC
clone_size: NA; d_call: NA; v_call: TRBV4-1; j_call: TRBJ2-7; cdr3_length: 15; cdr3_aa: CASSATRGTYDEQYF; cdr3_nt: TGCGCCAGCAGCGCTACCCGGGGGACTTATGACGAGCAGTACTTC
clone_size: NA; d_call: NA; v_call: TRBV6-5; j_call: TRBJ1-6; cdr3_length: 15; cdr3_aa: CASSYSRPALSSLHF; cdr3_nt: TGTGCCAGCAGTTACTCGAGACCCGCTCTATCGTCCCTCCACTTT
clone_size: NA; d_call: TRBD1; v_call: TRBV4-3; j_call: TRBJ2-7; cdr3_length: 16; cdr3_aa: CASSQTRDRNPYEQYF; cdr3_nt: TGCGCCAGCAGCCAAACCCGGGACAGAAACCCCTACGAGCAGTACTTC
clone_size: NA; d_call: TRBD2; v_call: TRBV7-2; j_call: TRBJ2-3; cdr3_length: 15; cdr3_aa: CASGRTSGPTDTQYF; cdr3_nt: TGTGCCAGCGGCAGGACTAGCGGACCCACAGATACGCAGTATTTT
clone_size: NA; d_call: NA; v_call: TRBV27; j_call: TRBJ2-1; cdr3_length: 14; cdr3_aa: CASSIRGAYNEQFF; cdr3_nt: TGTGCCAGCAGTATAAGGGGGGCCTACAATGAGCAGTTCTTC
clone_size: few; d_call: TRBD1; v_call: TRBV6-6; j_call: TRBJ1-1; cdr3_length: 12; cdr3_aa: CASSWGTDEAFF; cdr3_nt: TGTGCCAGCAGTTGGGGGACAGATGAAGCTTTCTTT
clone_size: NA; d_call: NA; v_call: TRBV5-1; j_call: TRBJ1-5; cdr3_length: 17; cdr3_aa: CASSSNPIGPGSQPQHF; cdr3_nt: TGCGCCAGCAGCTCGAACCCCATAGGACCGGGCAGTCAGCCCCAGCATTTT
clone_size: once; d_call: TRBD1; v_call: TRBV6-5; j_call: TRBJ1-1; cdr3_length: 12; cdr3_aa: CASSRQGIEAFF; cdr3_nt: TGTGCCAGCAGTAGACAGGGGATCGAAGCTTTCTTT
clone_size: NA; d_call: NA; v_call: TRBV9; j_call: TRBJ2-5; cdr3_length: 13; cdr3_aa: CASSVGPVETQYF; cdr3_nt: TGTGCCAGCAGCGTAGGCCCGGTCGAGACCCAGTACTTC
clone_size: NA; d_call: TRBD1; v_call: TRBV9; j_call: TRBJ2-4; cdr3_length: 15; cdr3_aa: CASSGTGSDKNIQYF; cdr3_nt: TGTGCCAGCTCCGGGACAGGGTCCGACAAAAACATTCAGTACTTC
clone_size: NA; d_call: NA; v_call: TRBV5-4; j_call: TRBJ1-1; cdr3_length: 12; cdr3_aa: CASSLADTEAFF; cdr3_nt: TGTGCCAGCAGCTTGGCAGACACTGAAGCTTTCTTT
clone_size: NA; d_call: NA; v_call: TRBV5-8; j_call: TRBJ2-5; cdr3_length: 17; cdr3_aa: CASSWFVGTSRQETQYF; cdr3_nt: TGTGCCAGCAGCTGGTTTGTAGGGACCTCCAGGCAAGAGACCCAGTACTTC
clone_size: few; d_call: NA; v_call: TRBV27; j_call: TRBJ1-5; cdr3_length: 13; cdr3_aa: CASSESDVQPQHF; cdr3_nt: TGTGCCAGCAGTGAATCGGACGTTCAGCCCCAGCATTTT
clone_size: once; d_call: NA; v_call: TRBV19; j_call: TRBJ1-4; cdr3_length: 14; cdr3_aa: CASSILHQREKLFF; cdr3_nt: TGTGCCAGTAGTATACTACACCAACGGGAAAAACTGTTTTTT
clone_size: NA; d_call: TRBD2; v_call: TRBV5-1; j_call: TRBJ2-5; cdr3_length: 15; cdr3_aa: CASSVGLAGVETQYF; cdr3_nt: TGCGCCAGCAGCGTGGGACTAGCGGGAGTGGAGACCCAGTACTTC
clone_size: NA; d_call: TRBD1; v_call: TRBV10-3; j_call: TRBJ2-7; cdr3_length: 15; cdr3_aa: CAISELGQPSYEQYF; cdr3_nt: TGTGCCATCAGTGAGTTGGGACAGCCGAGCTACGAGCAGTACTTC
clone_size: NA; d_call: TRBD1; v_call: TRBV28; j_call: TRBJ1-3; cdr3_length: 18; cdr3_aa: CASSSERDRLFSGNTIYF; cdr3_nt: TGTGCCAGCAGTTCCGAACGGGACAGGCTTTTCTCTGGAAACACCATATATTTT
clone_size: NA; d_call: TRBD2; v_call: TRBV27; j_call: TRBJ2-7; cdr3_length: 15; cdr3_aa: CASRLKREVWYEQYF; cdr3_nt: TGTGCCAGCAGATTAAAGCGGGAGGTCTGGTACGAGCAGTACTTC
clone_size: NA; d_call: TRBD2; v_call: TRBV7-3; j_call: TRBJ2-3; cdr3_length: 14; cdr3_aa: CASSASGRADTQYF; cdr3_nt: TGTGCCAGCAGCGCTAGCGGGAGGGCAGATACGCAGTATTTT
clone_size: NA; d_call: TRBD1; v_call: TRBV4-1; j_call: TRBJ2-7; cdr3_length: 15; cdr3_aa: CASSQARDRKYEQYF; cdr3_nt: TGCGCCAGCAGCCAAGCTAGGGACAGGAAATACGAGCAGTACTTC
clone_size: few; d_call: NA; v_call: TRBV11-2; j_call: TRBJ1-2; cdr3_length: 15; cdr3_aa: CASSLANRLRRGYTF; cdr3_nt: TGTGCCAGCAGCTTAGCAAACCGACTCAGGAGGGGCTACACCTTC
clone_size: NA; d_call: NA; v_call: TRBV28; j_call: TRBJ1-1; cdr3_length: 12; cdr3_aa: CASSFLGTEAFF; cdr3_nt: TGTGCCAGCAGTTTCCTTGGGACAGAAGCTTTCTTT
clone_size: few; d_call: NA; v_call: TRBV28; j_call: TRBJ2-3; cdr3_length: 14; cdr3_aa: CASSFGGFTDTQYF; cdr3_nt: TGTGCCAGCAGTTTCGGGGGATTCACAGATACGCAGTATTTT
clone_size: NA; d_call: TRBD2; v_call: TRBV15; j_call: TRBJ2-7; cdr3_length: 14; cdr3_aa: CATSRLREGYEQYF; cdr3_nt: TGTGCCACCAGCAGGCTCAGGGAGGGCTACGAGCAGTACTTC
clone_size: NA; d_call: NA; v_call: TRBV27; j_call: TRBJ2-7; cdr3_length: 15; cdr3_aa: CASSLGGHGLYEQYF; cdr3_nt: TGTGCCAGCAGTTTAGGAGGACACGGTCTCTACGAGCAGTACTTC
clone_size: NA; d_call: TRBD2; v_call: TRBV5-1; j_call: TRBJ2-1; cdr3_length: 17; cdr3_aa: CASSLLQRREGRREQFF; cdr3_nt: TGCGCCAGCAGCTTGTTACAGCGGCGGGAGGGCCGTCGTGAGCAGTTCTTC
clone_size: NA; d_call: NA; v_call: TRBV4-3; j_call: TRBJ2-2; cdr3_length: 15; cdr3_aa: CASSPRGGVTGELFF; cdr3_nt: TGCGCCAGCAGCCCGCGGGGCGGAGTCACCGGGGAGCTGTTTTTT
clone_size: NA; d_call: TRBD2; v_call: TRBV5-6; j_call: TRBJ2-3; cdr3_length: 16; cdr3_aa: CASSGRLAGRGDTQYF; cdr3_nt: TGTGCCAGCAGCGGGCGACTAGCGGGGAGGGGGGATACGCAGTATTTT
clone_size: NA; d_call: NA; v_call: TRBV4-3; j_call: TRBJ2-7; cdr3_length: 16; cdr3_aa: CASSPRTGPAVYEQYF; cdr3_nt: TGCGCCAGCAGCCCGAGAACAGGGCCCGCGGTTTACGAGCAGTACTTC
clone_size: NA; d_call: NA; v_call: TRBV7-9; j_call: TRBJ1-2; cdr3_length: 14; cdr3_aa: CASSPWTTNYGYTF; cdr3_nt: TGTGCCAGCAGCCCCTGGACCACTAACTATGGCTACACCTTC
clone_size: few; d_call: TRBD2; v_call: TRBV7-8; j_call: TRBJ2-1; cdr3_length: 15; cdr3_aa: CASSLGLADYNEQFF; cdr3_nt: TGTGCCAGCAGCTTAGGGCTAGCGGACTACAATGAGCAGTTCTTC
clone_size: few; d_call: NA; v_call: TRBV6-1; j_call: TRBJ1-2; cdr3_length: 14; cdr3_aa: CASSEAGGVFGYTF; cdr3_nt: TGTGCCAGCAGTGAAGCAGGGGGGGTCTTTGGCTACACCTTC
clone_size: NA; d_call: NA; v_call: TRBV7-6; j_call: TRBJ2-3; cdr3_length: 13; cdr3_aa: CASSLQGTDTQYF; cdr3_nt: TGTGCCAGCAGTCTACAGGGCACAGATACGCAGTATTTT
clone_size: NA; d_call: TRBD2; v_call: TRBV5-1; j_call: TRBJ2-7; cdr3_length: 16; cdr3_aa: CASSPISSGFAYEQYF; cdr3_nt: TGCGCCAGCAGCCCTATTTCTAGCGGGTTTGCCTACGAGCAGTACTTC
clone_size: NA; d_call: NA; v_call: TRBV27; j_call: TRBJ1-1; cdr3_length: 16; cdr3_aa: CASSPWRGESNTEAFF; cdr3_nt: TGTGCCAGCAGTCCCTGGCGGGGGGAATCGAACACTGAAGCTTTCTTT
clone_size: NA; d_call: NA; v_call: TRBV7-2; j_call: TRBJ2-7; cdr3_length: 16; cdr3_aa: CASSDKGGARPYEQYF; cdr3_nt: TGTGCCAGCAGCGATAAGGGGGGCGCGAGGCCCTACGAGCAGTACTTC
clone_size: NA; d_call: TRBD2; v_call: TRBV29-1; j_call: TRBJ2-3; cdr3_length: 14; cdr3_aa: CSVRLAGITDTQYF; cdr3_nt: TGCAGCGTCAGACTAGCGGGGATCACAGATACGCAGTATTTT
clone_size: NA; d_call: NA; v_call: TRBV29-1; j_call: TRBJ2-3; cdr3_length: 14; cdr3_aa: CSVPLGGGTDTQYF; cdr3_nt: TGCAGCGTACCGTTGGGGGGAGGTACAGATACGCAGTATTTT
clone_size: NA; d_call: TRBD1; v_call: TRBV19; j_call: TRBJ1-2; cdr3_length: 15; cdr3_aa: CASSAGQGGNYGYTF; cdr3_nt: TGTGCCAGTAGTGCGGGACAGGGGGGAAACTATGGCTACACCTTC
clone_size: NA; d_call: NA; v_call: TRBV9; j_call: TRBJ1-2; cdr3_length: 14; cdr3_aa: CASSAVTGMAGYTF; cdr3_nt: TGTGCCAGCAGCGCCGTTACAGGGATGGCTGGCTACACCTTC
clone_size: NA; d_call: NA; v_call: TRBV4-1; j_call: TRBJ2-5; cdr3_length: 15; cdr3_aa: CASSQDRGPQETQYF; cdr3_nt: TGCGCCAGCAGCCAAGACAGGGGACCCCAAGAGACCCAGTACTTC
clone_size: NA; d_call: TRBD2; v_call: TRBV19; j_call: TRBJ2-7; cdr3_length: 15; cdr3_aa: CASSLQAGGDYEQYF; cdr3_nt: TGTGCCAGTAGTCTTCAAGCGGGAGGGGACTACGAGCAGTACTTC
clone_size: NA; d_call: NA; v_call: TRBV28; j_call: TRBJ1-1; cdr3_length: 14; cdr3_aa: CASSPFGGFSGAFF; cdr3_nt: TGTGCCAGCAGTCCCTTCGGGGGGTTTTCGGGAGCTTTCTTT
clone_size: NA; d_call: TRBD1; v_call: TRBV2; j_call: TRBJ2-3; cdr3_length: 16; cdr3_aa: CASIGKQGRKGDTQYF; cdr3_nt: TGTGCCAGCATCGGAAAACAGGGGCGCAAGGGTGATACGCAGTATTTT
clone_size: once; d_call: TRBD2; v_call: TRBV10-2; j_call: TRBJ2-7; cdr3_length: 15; cdr3_aa: CASSDPTSGNDEQYF; cdr3_nt: TGCGCCAGCAGTGATCCGACTAGCGGGAACGACGAGCAGTACTTC
clone_size: NA; d_call: NA; v_call: TRBV12-5; j_call: TRBJ2-6; cdr3_length: 18; cdr3_aa: CASGLRTGRESGANVLTF; cdr3_nt: TGTGCTAGTGGTTTGAGGACAGGGAGGGAGTCTGGGGCCAACGTCCTGACTTTC
clone_size: once; d_call: NA; v_call: TRBV5-4; j_call: TRBJ2-3; cdr3_length: 19; cdr3_aa: CASSPGTSLFRPSTDTQYF; cdr3_nt: TGTGCCAGCAGCCCAGGGACATCTCTCTTTCGTCCTAGCACAGATACGCAGTATTTT